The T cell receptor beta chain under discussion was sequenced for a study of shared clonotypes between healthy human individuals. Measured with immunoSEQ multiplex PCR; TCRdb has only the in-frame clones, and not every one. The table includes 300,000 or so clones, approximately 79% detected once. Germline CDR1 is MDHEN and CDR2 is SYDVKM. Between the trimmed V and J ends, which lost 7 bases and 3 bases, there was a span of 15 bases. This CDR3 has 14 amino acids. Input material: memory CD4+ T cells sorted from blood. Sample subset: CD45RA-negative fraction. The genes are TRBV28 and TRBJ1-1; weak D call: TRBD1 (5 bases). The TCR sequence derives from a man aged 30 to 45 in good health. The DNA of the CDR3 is TGTGCCAGCATCGTAACAGGAACCTACACTGAAGCTTTCTTT. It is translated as CASIVTGTYTEAFF.